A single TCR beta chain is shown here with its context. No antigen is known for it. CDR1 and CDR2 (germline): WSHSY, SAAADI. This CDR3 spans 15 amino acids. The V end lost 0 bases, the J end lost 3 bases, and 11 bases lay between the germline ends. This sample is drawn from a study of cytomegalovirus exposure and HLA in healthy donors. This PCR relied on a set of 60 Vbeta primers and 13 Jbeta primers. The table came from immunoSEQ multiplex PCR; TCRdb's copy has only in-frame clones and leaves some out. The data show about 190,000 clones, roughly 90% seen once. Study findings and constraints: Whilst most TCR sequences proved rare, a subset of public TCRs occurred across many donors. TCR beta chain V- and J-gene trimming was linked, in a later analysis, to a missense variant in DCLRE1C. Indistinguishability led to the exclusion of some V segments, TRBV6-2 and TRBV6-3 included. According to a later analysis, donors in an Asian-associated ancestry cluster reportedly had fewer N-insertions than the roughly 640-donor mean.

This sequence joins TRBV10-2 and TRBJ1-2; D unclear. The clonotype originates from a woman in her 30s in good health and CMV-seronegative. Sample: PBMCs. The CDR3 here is CASSESTELDYGYTF. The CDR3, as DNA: TGCGCCAGCAGTGAGTCAACCGAGTTGGACTATGGCTACACCTTC.